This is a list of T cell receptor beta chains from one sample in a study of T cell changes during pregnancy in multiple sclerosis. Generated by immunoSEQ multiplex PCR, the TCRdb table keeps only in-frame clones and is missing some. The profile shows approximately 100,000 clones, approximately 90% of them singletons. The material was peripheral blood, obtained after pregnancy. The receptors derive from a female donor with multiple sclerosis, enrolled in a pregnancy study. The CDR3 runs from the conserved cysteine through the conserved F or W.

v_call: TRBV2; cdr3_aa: CASSETWDFTNEQFF
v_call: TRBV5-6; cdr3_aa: CASSSRDSGGSGNTIYF
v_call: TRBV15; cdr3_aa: CATSRVLAGELETQYF
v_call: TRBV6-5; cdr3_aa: CASSLTVYTYNEQFF
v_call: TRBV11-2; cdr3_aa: CASSFHTDRGPRQPQHF
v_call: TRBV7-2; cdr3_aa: CASSPLKRTLNTEAFF
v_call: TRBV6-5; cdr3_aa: CASSYRGSGSYEQYF
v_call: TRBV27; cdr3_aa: CASSVGRTGELFF
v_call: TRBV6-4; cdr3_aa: CASSDSLRTDQPQHF
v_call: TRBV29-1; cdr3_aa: CSPSGGRRFF
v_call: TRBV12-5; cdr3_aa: CASGQTQGARNSPLHF
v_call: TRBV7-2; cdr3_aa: CASSLLSGTSGRGNEQFF
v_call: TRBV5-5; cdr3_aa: CASSLSTGPPLNTEAFF
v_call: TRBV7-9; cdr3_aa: CASSLAGGSYEQYF
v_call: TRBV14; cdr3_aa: CASSQEAGGTDTQYF
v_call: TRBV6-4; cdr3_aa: CASSDSKWTGDTGELFF
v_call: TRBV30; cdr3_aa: CAWSLGGEQYF
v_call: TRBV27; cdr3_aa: CAILTNTGELFF
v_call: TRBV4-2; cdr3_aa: CASSQDGRVNYGYTF
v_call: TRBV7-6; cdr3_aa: CASSLKMGSEQYF
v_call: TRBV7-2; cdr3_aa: CASSLGAGNNSPLHF
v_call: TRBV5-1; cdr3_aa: CASKMTGRNSPLHF
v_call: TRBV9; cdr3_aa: CASSLGLAGGEQFF
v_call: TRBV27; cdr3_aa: CASSPRTSGRETQYF
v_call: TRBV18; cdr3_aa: CASSSLAGGQETQYF
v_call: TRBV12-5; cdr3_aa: CASGPDWAHEQFF
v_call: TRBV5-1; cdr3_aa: CASSLKQGSGNTIYF
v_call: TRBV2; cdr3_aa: CARYLPDTGELFF
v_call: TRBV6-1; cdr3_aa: CASSGTAVIYGYTF
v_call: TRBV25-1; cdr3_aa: CASSANKPGEAFF
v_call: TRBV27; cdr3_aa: CATKTAGTANTGELFF
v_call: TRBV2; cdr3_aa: CASRMTGAYNSPLHF
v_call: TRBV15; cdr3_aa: CATSRAVGGGNTEAFF
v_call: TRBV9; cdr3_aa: CASTVGQAQGYGYTF
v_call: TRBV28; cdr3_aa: CASSRAGVEAKNIQYF
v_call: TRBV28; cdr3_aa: CASSLQGEGGNQPQHF
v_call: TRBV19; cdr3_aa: CASSRRGPSNQPQHF